This TCR beta chain stems from a study of blood T cell repertoires in COVID-19. Data came from immunoSEQ multiplex PCR; TCRdb stores just in-frame clones and leaves some out. The sample has 150,000 to 200,000 clones; about 80% are singletons. What was sequenced was peripheral blood. The sequence derives from a man between 60 and 75 years old with acute or convalescent COVID-19.

This chain's CDR3 is CASSSTGNTEAFF. For the CDR3, the DNA is TGTGCCAGCAGCTCGACAGGCAACACTGAAGCTTTCTTT. This chain connects TRBV7-3 to TRBJ1-1, with D perhaps matching TRBD1 (6 bases). CDR3 size: 13 residues. The germline V gene has CDR1 SGHTA and CDR2 FQGTGA. V lost 4 bases to trimming and J lost 2 bases, with 8 bases between them.